What follows are 30 T cell receptor beta chains derived from one specimen sequenced in a study of early T cells in non-severe SARS-CoV-2 infection. TCRdb re-called the 5' RACE reads through MiXCR, storing one row per CDR3 protein. The table records under 70,000 distinct CDR3 sequences, approximately 12% of them present only once. Sequencing was carried out using whole blood. The receptors come from an adult who was a healthcare worker with PCR-confirmed SARS-CoV-2 infection or an uninfected control (not recorded which).

The chain uses TRBV7-2 and TRBJ1-2; TRBD1 matches at 7 bases. J gave up 8 bases and V 4 bases, and 13 bases lay outside the gene matches. Germline values: CDR1 SGHTA, CDR2 FQGNSA. This CDR3 has 15 amino acids. CDR3 protein: CASSSGRQGPLGYTF. The CDR3 nucleotides read TGTGCCAGCAGCTCAGGTCGACAGGGCCCCCTGGGCTACACCTTC.

The chain links TRBV12-3 or TRBV12-4 to TRBJ2-1, with 11 bases matching TRBD1. Losses at the gene ends were 4 bases for V and 8 bases for J; bases not matched to a gene: 7. The CDR3 covers 15 residues. CDR3 protein: CASSSPGQGGDEQFF. The DNA of the CDR3 is TGTGCCAGCAGTTCCCCGGGACAGGGGGGTGATGAGCAGTTCTTC.

This clonotype came up many times. The chain employs TRBV12-3 or TRBV12-4 and TRBJ2-2; TRBD2 agrees at 7 bases. This CDR3 region has 13 residues. V lost 6 bases to trimming and J lost 7 bases; unmatched junction nucleotides: 5. CDR3: CASRPREVGELFF. The CDR3 DNA is TGTGCCAGCAGGCCTCGGGAGGTCGGGGAGCTGTTTTTT.

This clonotype was observed a few times. The V and J genes are TRBV6-2 or TRBV6-3 and TRBJ2-1; D is perhaps TRBD1 (5 bases). Trimming cost V 2 bases and J 8 bases, with 7 bases left between them. Germline-derived CDR1 and CDR2 are MNHEY and SVGEGT. This CDR3 is built from 12 residues. CDR3 residues: CASSYRGDEQFF. CDR3 sequence (DNA): TGTGCCAGCAGTTACAGGGGCGATGAGCAGTTCTTC.

This clonotype was counted many times. The chain recombines TRBV24-1 with TRBJ2-1, with 10 bases aligning to TRBD2. Per germline, CDR1 KGHDR and CDR2 SFDVKD. Trimming took 3 bases from V and 1 from J; bases not matched to a gene: 2. The CDR3 has 16 residues. The DNA for the CDR3 is TGTGCCACCAGTGATGGACTAGCGGAATCCTACAATGAGCAGTTCTTC. Amino acid sequence: CATSDGLAESYNEQFF.

V usage is TRBV2 and J usage is TRBJ2-7, with D possibly matching TRBD1 (6 bases). The CDR3 runs to 13 residues. Germline V gene data show CDR1 as SNHLY and CDR2 as FYNNEI. Trimming shortened V by 6 bases and J by 4 bases, and 13 bases separated the two germline ends. The CDR3 region has the DNA TGTGCCAGCAGCTTGGGACATGAGTACGAGCAGTACTTC. It is translated as CASSLGHEYEQYF.

J is TRBJ2-1 and V is TRBV6-2 or TRBV6-3; 9 bases are shared with TRBD1. This CDR3 spans 16 amino acids. Germline CDR1 reads MNHEY; CDR2 reads SVGEGT. Trimming cost V 2 bases and J 6 bases; bases outside gene matches: 8. The CDR3 sequence: CASSYASGTGSNEQFF. For the CDR3, the DNA is TGTGCCAGCAGTTACGCTTCCGGGACAGGGTCCAATGAGCAGTTCTTC.

This clonotype has a count of ten or more. CDR3 loop: CASSGEYEQYF. CDR3 DNA: TGTGCCAGCAGTGGGGAATACGAGCAGTACTTC. This chain links TRBV2 with TRBJ2-7; D is uncertain. V was clipped by 4 bases and J by 4 bases, with 5 bases between them. This CDR3 comprises 11 residues. Germline loops: CDR1 SNHLY, CDR2 FYNNEI.

V usage is TRBV28 and J usage is TRBJ1-4; D may be TRBD1 (5 bases). V dropped 3 bases and J dropped 10 bases, with 12 bases sitting between them. The CDR3 contains 13 residues. Per germline, CDR1 MDHEN and CDR2 SYDVKM. The DNA for the CDR3 is TGTGCCAGCAGTTTGGGAGGTAGGGGAAAACTGTTTTTT. Amino acid sequence: CASSLGGRGKLFF.

A few counts support this clonotype. The chain combines TRBV6-1 with TRBJ2-7; 8 nucleotides match TRBD2. CDR3 size: 13 residues. The germline V gene has CDR1 MNHNS and CDR2 SASEGT. The junction had 6 bases not matched to a gene; V was cut back by 5 bases and J by 6 bases. Written as DNA, the CDR3 is TGTGCCAGCAGTCGGGGGGGGTTTGGCGAGCAGTACTTC. Translating gives CASSRGGFGEQYF.

The chain is built from TRBV20-1 and TRBJ2-3; TRBD2 matches 8 bases. Germline-derived CDR1 and CDR2 are DFQATT and SNEGSKA (reference sequence). The V and J ends lost 4 bases and 0 bases, in that order; junction bases with no gene match: 3. The CDR3 is 14 residues long. CDR3 in amino acids: CSANSGASTDTQYF. In DNA, the CDR3 is TGCAGTGCTAATAGCGGGGCTAGCACAGATACGCAGTATTTT.

This clonotype has more than one count but fewer than ten. CDR3 region: CASSLTGGHEQFF. CDR3 coding DNA: TGTGCCAGCAGCCTTACAGGGGGCCATGAGCAGTTCTTC. The chain links TRBV3-1 to TRBJ2-1, with TRBD1 matching 9 bases. From germline, CDR1 is LGHDT and CDR2 YNNKEL (reference sequence). J was trimmed by 8 bases and V by 4 bases; bases with no gene match: 3. The CDR3 is made up of 13 amino acids.

This clonotype was counted a few times. V usage is TRBV29-1 and J usage is TRBJ1-1; possible D gene TRBD1, 5 bases. The germline gives CDR1 SQVTM, CDR2 ANQGSEA. CDR3 length: 12 residues. Trimming removed 7 bases from V and 3 bases from J, with 12 bases in between. CDR3 nucleotide sequence: TGCAGCGCTTATCGCAGGGACACTGAAGCTTTCTTT. Its translation is CSAYRRDTEAFF.

This chain joins TRBV5-1 and TRBJ2-7, with a weak D call TRBD1 (6 bases). The CDR3 covers 15 residues. Per the germline V gene, CDR1 is SGHRS and CDR2 is YFSETQ. With 4 bases removed from V and 3 bases from J, the gap between germline ends came to 17 bases. CDR3 sequence reads: CASSNQPGQNYEQYF. The CDR3 region has the DNA TGCGCCAGCAGCAACCAACCGGGACAAAACTACGAGCAGTACTTC.

CDR3 sequence: CASGSGRAFVYF. CDR3 sequence (DNA): TGTGCCAGCGGTAGCGGGAGGGCCTTTGTGTATTTT. This chain links TRBV6-5 with TRBJ2-3, with 11 bases fitting TRBD2. With 8 bases clipped from V and 14 bases from J, the junction kept 9 bases outside the gene matches. Germline V gives CDR1 MNHEY, CDR2 SVGAGI. The CDR3 is 12 amino acids.

The genes are TRBV7-9 and TRBJ1-1; D is unresolved. CDR1 and CDR2 (germline): SEHNR, FQNEAQ (reference sequence). The CDR3 is 12 amino acids. The ends were cut back, 4 bases at V and 7 bases at J, with 10 bases in the middle. CDR3 protein: CASSSTLGEAFF. DNA for the CDR3: TGTGCCAGCAGCTCGACCCTAGGTGAAGCTTTCTTT.

The V gene is TRBV20-1, the J gene TRBJ1-1; D ambiguous. Germline CDR1 reads DFQATT; CDR2 reads SNEGSKA (reference sequence). Trimming removed 3 bases from V and 8 bases from J, with 16 bases in between. This CDR3 is 13 amino acids long. DNA for the CDR3: TGCAGTGCTAGTTATATCCGACGGGGAGAAGCTTTCTTT. Translated: CSASYIRRGEAFF.

V and J are TRBV6-5 and TRBJ2-1; the D gene is possibly TRBD1 (6 bases). The length of the CDR3 is 13 residues. Trimming pared 4 bases from V and 14 bases from J, leaving 18 bases between. Germline V CDR1 and CDR2: MNHEY, SVGAGI. The chain's CDR3 is CASSSPDRRFEFF. The DNA for the CDR3 is TGTGCCAGCAGTTCCCCCGACAGGAGGTTTGAGTTCTTC.

In DNA, the CDR3 is TGTGCCAGCAGCCCTCTAGACAGGAATGCAGATACGCAGTATTTT. This gives the protein CASSPLDRNADTQYF. The J gene is TRBJ2-3, the V gene TRBV28; D might be TRBD1 (6 bases). The germline V gene encodes CDR1 MDHEN and CDR2 SYDVKM. The CDR3 covers 15 residues. V dropped 6 bases and J dropped 4 bases, with 17 bases sitting between them. The whole variable domain, remainder taken from reference TRBV28 and TRBJ2-3, is DVKVTQSSRYLVKRTGEKVFLECVQDMDHENMFWYRQDPGLGLRLIYFSYDVKMKEKGDIPEGYSVSREKKERFSLILESASTNQTSMYLCASSPLDRNADTQYFGPGTRLTVL.

This clonotype occurred a few times. The chain has TRBV7-6 and TRBJ1-2, with TRBD1 as a possible D gene (5 bases). Germline CDR1 SGHVS, CDR2 FNYEAQ. The CDR3 runs 15 residues. Trimming pared 6 bases from V and 2 bases from J, leaving 16 bases between. The CDR3 DNA is TGTGCCAGCAGGGAGCCGGGACCGCAGAACTATGGCTACACCTTC. This sequence encodes CASREPGPQNYGYTF. The variable domain in full, with the rest retrieved from reference TRBV7-6 and TRBJ1-2, is GAGVSQSPRYKVTKRGQDVALRCDPISGHVSLYWYRQALGQGPEFLTYFNYEAQQDKSGLPNDRFSAERPEGSISTLTIQRTEQRDSAMYRCASREPGPQNYGYTFGSGTRLTVV.

The sample holds a few counts of this clonotype. The gene calls are TRBV7-9 and TRBJ2-3, with 9 bases identical to TRBD2. The CDR3 totals 16 residues. With 2 bases clipped from V and 2 bases from J, the junction kept 5 bases outside the gene matches. Germline V gene sequence: CDR1 SEHNR, CDR2 FQNEAQ (reference sequence). The CDR3 DNA reads TGTGCCAGCAGCTTAACCCTAGCGGGATACACAGATACGCAGTATTTT. Its translation: CASSLTLAGYTDTQYF.

This clonotype was counted ten times or more. This chain links TRBV6-5 with TRBJ1-3, with TRBD1 matching over 7 bases. Germline CDR1 MNHEY, CDR2 SVGAGI. The CDR3 is made up of 17 amino acids. The trim removed 6 bases at V and 0 bases at J, leaving 11 bases unmatched. The CDR3 sequence is CASSPSTGAISGNTIYF. DNA of the CDR3: TGTGCCAGCAGCCCATCAACAGGGGCTATCTCTGGAAACACCATATATTTT.

The chain carries TRBV5-4 and TRBJ2-7; 7 bases are a match to TRBD2. The CDR3 runs 12 residues. The germline V gene has CDR1 SGHNT and CDR2 YYREEE (reference sequence). V gave up 4 bases and J gave up 3 bases; unmatched junction bases: 1. In nucleotides, the CDR3 is TGTGCCAGCAGCCGGGGGGTCTACGAGCAGTACTTC. As protein: CASSRGVYEQYF. The full variable domain, its missing parts supplied by reference TRBV5-4 and TRBJ2-7, is ETGVTQSPTHLIKTRGQQVTLRCSSQSGHNTVSWYQQALGQGPQFIFQYYREEENGRGNFPPRFSGLQFPNYSSELNVNALELDDSALYLCASSRGVYEQYFGPGTRLTVT.

This clonotype showed up just a few times. V and J are TRBV27 and TRBJ2-3; D could derive from TRBD1 or TRBD2 (5 bases each). The CDR3 totals 14 residues. Looked up from germline, CDR1 is MNHEY and CDR2 is SMNVEV (reference sequence). The V end lost 6 bases, the J end lost 5 bases, and 15 bases lay between the germline ends. Here the CDR3 reads CASSRRDRVDTQYF. In nucleotides, the CDR3 is TGTGCCAGCAGCCGAAGGGACCGAGTAGATACGCAGTATTTT.

At least ten counts were recorded for this clonotype. The V and J genes are TRBV3-1 and TRBJ2-3; no definite D call. Trimming left V 0 bases short and J 2 bases short, with 6 bases between. The CDR3 has 14 residues. Germline V lookup: CDR1 LGHDT, CDR2 YNNKEL (reference sequence). CDR3 residues: CASSQDDITDTQYF. The DNA of the CDR3 is TGTGCCAGCAGCCAAGATGACATCACAGATACGCAGTATTTT.

This chain uses TRBV29-1 with TRBJ2-7, with TRBD1 as a possible D gene (6 bases). This CDR3 is 12 amino acids long. V lost 5 bases and J lost 2, with 10 bases in between. Germline CDR1 and CDR2: SQVTM and ANQGSEA. The CDR3 is CSVYTGPYEQYF. For the CDR3, the DNA is TGCAGCGTTTACACAGGGCCCTACGAGCAGTACTTC.

In its sample, this clonotype was seen many times. The CDR3 sequence: CSASSGELFF. The CDR3 bases are TGCAGCGCGTCAAGCGGGGAGCTGTTTTTT. The rearrangement links TRBV29-1 to TRBJ2-2; D unresolved. V was cut by 7 bases and J by 7 bases, with 7 bases left in between. Germline V CDR1 and CDR2: SQVTM, ANQGSEA. This CDR3 is built from 10 residues.

The sample holds many counts of this clonotype. V and J are TRBV4-1 and TRBJ2-1; 9 positions match TRBD2. V lost 3 bases and J lost 2; bases outside the gene matches: 2. Germline-derived CDR1 and CDR2 are MGHRA and YSYEKL. The CDR3 length is 15 residues. This CDR3 reads CASSQGTSPYNEQFF. The DNA for the CDR3 is TGCGCCAGCAGCCAGGGGACTAGCCCCTACAATGAGCAGTTCTTC.

The chain employs TRBV7-2 and TRBJ2-3; 7 bases line up with TRBD2. The CDR3 runs to 16 residues. The V segment lost 0 bases and the J segment 3 bases; nucleotides outside the gene matches: 6. Germline-derived CDR1 and CDR2 are SGHTA and FQGNSA. The CDR3 coding sequence is TGTGCCAGCAGCTTAGCTGCGTCTAGCGGTACAGATACGCAGTATTTT. Translating it yields CASSLAASSGTDTQYF.

This clonotype was seen ten or more times. This chain uses TRBV20-1 with TRBJ2-3, with D hard to call. Germline V gives CDR1 DFQATT, CDR2 SNEGSKA (reference sequence). Trimming shortened V by 1 base and J by 7 bases, and 15 bases separated the two germline ends. The CDR3 sequence is 14 residues long. CDR3 bases: TGCAGTGCTAGAGGACTGGGCGAAACCTATACGCAGTATTTT. Amino acids: CSARGLGETYTQYF.